A selection of T cell receptor beta chains follows, all from one sample in a study of blood T cell repertoires in COVID-19. TCRdb keeps only in-frame clones here, not all; method: immunoSEQ multiplex PCR. The table shows 85,000 to 130,000 clones, with around 90% occurring only once. Sequenced material: peripheral blood. Receptor source: a human donor in a cohort sampled during active COVID-19. Both conserved end residues are part of each CDR3. D genes are given only for firm matches. Some rows mark clone size as missing; the rest say once, few, many or name a class of expanded clone.

TRBV30	.	TRBJ1-1	.	CAWSTNRNTEAFF	TGTGCCTGGAGTACCAATAGGAACACTGAAGCTTTCTTT
TRBV2	.	TRBJ1-6	TRBD1	CASQGQGASPLHF	TGTGCCAGCCAGGGACAGGGGGCATCACCCCTCCACTTT
TRBV7-2	.	TRBJ1-5	.	CASRGGGSNQPQHF	TGTGCCAGCAGGGGGGGTGGTAGCAATCAGCCCCAGCATTTT
TRBV3-1/TRBV3-2	.	TRBJ2-2	TRBD1	CASSQEGGLVTTGELFF	TGTGCCAGCAGCCAAGAAGGGGGCCTGGTGACAACCGGGGAGCTGTTTTTT
TRBV3-1/TRBV3-2	.	TRBJ1-6	.	CASSQEVGAAFRNSPLHF	TGTGCCAGCAGCCAAGAAGTTGGGGCAGCCTTCCGGAATTCACCCCTCCACTTT
TRBV19	.	TRBJ2-2	TRBD2	CASTNGGGANGELFF	TGTGCCAGTACTAACGGCGGGGGGGCGAACGGGGAGCTGTTTTTT
TRBV7-9	few	TRBJ1-5	TRBD1	CASSHSDRAGQPQHF	TGTGCCAGCAGCCACTCGGACAGGGCCGGACAGCCCCAGCATTTT
TRBV19	.	TRBJ1-5	TRBD1	CASSRVQGQGARGGSNQPQHF	TGTGCCAGTAGTCGGGTCCAGGGACAGGGGGCTAGGGGCGGATCCAATCAGCCCCAGCATTTT
TRBV7-9	.	TRBJ2-1	TRBD2	CASSLRGGPRNEQFF	TGTGCCAGCAGCCTCCGGGGAGGGCCACGGAATGAGCAGTTCTTC
TRBV4-2	few	TRBJ2-3	TRBD2	CASSQEATSGSDTQYF	TGTGCCAGCAGCCAAGAAGCGACTAGCGGGTCAGATACGCAGTATTTT
TRBV27	once	TRBJ2-7	TRBD2	CASSSPGLAYEQYF	TGTGCCAGCAGCTCCCCTGGACTAGCCTACGAGCAGTACTTC
TRBV18	.	TRBJ2-6	TRBD1	CASSWGQGASGANVLTF	TGTGCCAGCTCATGGGGACAGGGGGCTTCAGGGGCCAACGTCCTGACTTTC
TRBV5-4	.	TRBJ2-1	.	CASSLIEAREQFF	TGTGCCAGCAGCCTAATTGAGGCTCGTGAGCAGTTCTTC
TRBV19	.	TRBJ2-1	TRBD2	CASSIRASGIYEQFF	TGTGCCAGTAGTATAAGGGCTAGCGGGATATATGAGCAGTTCTTC
TRBV18	once	TRBJ2-1	TRBD1	CASSPSILGQGDNNEQFF	TGTGCCAGCTCACCCTCAATTTTGGGACAGGGGGACAACAATGAGCAGTTCTTC
TRBV5-4	.	TRBJ2-4	.	CASSNGLQNIQYF	TGTGCCAGCAGCAACGGACTACAAAACATTCAGTACTTC
TRBV5-4	.	TRBJ1-2	TRBD1	CASSLAGQGAEGYTF	TGTGCCAGCAGCTTGGCCGGACAGGGGGCGGAAGGCTACACCTTC
TRBV28	.	TRBJ1-1	.	CASSLRRGTEAFF	TGTGCCAGCAGTTTAAGGAGGGGCACTGAAGCTTTCTTT
TRBV9	.	TRBJ1-5	.	CASGRGLGNQPQHF	TGTGCCAGCGGCCGGGGTCTTGGCAATCAGCCCCAGCATTTT
TRBV13	.	TRBJ2-7	.	CASSKKPYEQYF	TGTGCCAGCAGTAAAAAGCCCTACGAGCAGTACTTC
TRBV28	.	TRBJ1-6	TRBD1	CASSPSTGGPLHF	TGTGCCAGCAGTCCCTCGACAGGGGGACCCCTCCACTTT
TRBV27	.	TRBJ2-7	TRBD2	CASSPTYPGLAGGLYYEQYF	TGTGCCAGCAGTCCTACCTACCCGGGACTAGCGGGGGGGTTGTACTACGAGCAGTACTTC
TRBV19	.	TRBJ2-3	TRBD1	CASRQGGTDTQYF	TGTGCCAGCCGACAGGGCGGTACAGATACGCAGTATTTT
TRBV7-9	.	TRBJ1-1	.	CASSLSDGANTEAFF	TGTGCCAGCAGCTTGTCCGACGGAGCCAACACTGAAGCTTTCTTT
TRBV2	.	TRBJ1-2	.	CASSEVRARGYTF	TGTGCCAGCAGTGAGGTCAGGGCAAGAGGCTACACCTTC
TRBV27	once	TRBJ2-5	TRBD2	CASRPAGGRETQYF	TGTGCCAGTAGGCCGGCGGGGGGGCGGGAGACCCAGTACTTC
TRBV2	.	TRBJ2-3	TRBD2	CASRSRVAGPDTQYF	TGTGCCAGCAGATCGAGGGTAGCGGGCCCAGATACGCAGTATTTT
TRBV5-6	.	TRBJ2-2	.	CASSFSGELFF	TGTGCCAGCAGCTTCAGCGGGGAGCTGTTTTTT
TRBV6-2/TRBV6-3	once	TRBJ2-7	.	CASSYRDNSYEQYF	TGTGCCAGCAGTTACCGGGACAACTCCTACGAGCAGTACTTC
TRBV24-1	.	TRBJ2-7	.	CATRAGDSYEQYF	TGTGCCACCAGAGCCGGGGACTCCTACGAGCAGTACTTC
TRBV4-3	.	TRBJ2-7	.	CASSQDRSGYEQYF	TGCGCCAGCAGCCAAGATAGGTCGGGCTACGAGCAGTACTTC
TRBV6-6	.	TRBJ1-2	TRBD1	CASSLMDRGPYGYTF	TGTGCCAGCAGTTTAATGGACAGGGGACCCTATGGCTACACCTTC
TRBV3-1/TRBV3-2	.	TRBJ2-1	TRBD1	CASSQPGQGMQFF	TGTGCCAGCAGCCAACCTGGACAGGGGATGCAGTTCTTC
TRBV20-1	.	TRBJ1-5	.	CSASWSVSNQPQHF	TGCAGTGCTAGTTGGTCGGTGAGCAATCAGCCCCAGCATTTT
TRBV20-1	.	TRBJ2-7	TRBD1	CSAGQVYEQYF	TGCAGTGCTGGACAGGTATACGAGCAGTACTTC
TRBV6-6	.	TRBJ2-5	.	CASSADRTDSQETQYF	TGTGCCAGCAGTGCGGACAGAACGGACTCCCAAGAGACCCAGTACTTC
TRBV19	.	TRBJ1-2	.	CASRGGGTNYGYTF	TGTGCCAGTAGGGGAGGTGGGACTAACTATGGCTACACCTTC
TRBV4-2	.	TRBJ1-6	.	CASSQEAGRDNSPLHF	TGTGCCAGCAGCCAAGAGGCAGGGAGGGATAATTCACCCCTCCACTTT
TRBV25-1	.	TRBJ1-1	TRBD1	CASSGQGTEAFF	TGTGCCAGCAGTGGACAGGGCACTGAAGCTTTCTTT
TRBV4-1	.	TRBJ2-1	.	CASSRLTPSLEQFF	TGCGCCAGCAGCCGCCTGACTCCTTCCTTGGAGCAGTTCTTC